This TCR beta chain was captured by sequencing in a study of cytomegalovirus exposure and HLA in healthy donors. Germline CDR1 and CDR2: SNHLY and FYNNEI. V lost 5 bases to trimming and J lost 4 bases, with 11 bases between them. This CDR3 has 13 amino acids. A remark on this clone: No antigen is known for it.

The PCR made use of 60 Vbeta and 13 Jbeta primers. Assay: immunoSEQ multiplex PCR; the TCRdb copy retains only in-frame clones and omits some. The sample holds about 140,000 clones, roughly 76% seen once. Overall study findings and caveats: Likely technical artifact: a cluster of highly shared sequence variants.

The chain couples TRBV2 to TRBJ1-1; D is perhaps TRBD1 (5 bases). This TCR derives from a female donor in good health and CMV-seronegative. Sequenced material: PBMCs. DNA for the CDR3: TGTGCCAGCAGTTCGCAGGGCGCCACTGAAGCTTTCTTT. This encodes CASSSQGATEAFF.